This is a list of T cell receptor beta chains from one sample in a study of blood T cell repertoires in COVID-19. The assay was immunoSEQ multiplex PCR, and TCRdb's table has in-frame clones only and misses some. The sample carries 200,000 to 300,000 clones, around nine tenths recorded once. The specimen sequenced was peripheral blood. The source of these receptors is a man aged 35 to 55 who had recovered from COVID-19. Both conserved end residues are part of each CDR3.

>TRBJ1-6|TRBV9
CASSPAGSYNSPLHF
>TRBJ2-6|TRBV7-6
CASSSPGGLNSGANVLTF
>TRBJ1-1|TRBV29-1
CSVRDRGYQEAFF
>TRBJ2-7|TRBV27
CASSLRGGPYEQYF
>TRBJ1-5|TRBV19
CASSIDLILSNQPQHF
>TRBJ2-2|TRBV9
CASSKALTNTGELFF
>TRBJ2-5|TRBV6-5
CAATSGGAGETQYF
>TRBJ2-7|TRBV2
CASSEADSYEQYF
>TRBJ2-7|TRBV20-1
CSAGTPYEQYF
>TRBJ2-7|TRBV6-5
CASSSRSYGGEQYF
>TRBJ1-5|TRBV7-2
CASSRTGTSQPQHF
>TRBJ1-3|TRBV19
CASSIGDRLYF
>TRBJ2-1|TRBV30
CAWRVVYNEQFF
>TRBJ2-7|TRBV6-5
CASSWSKEGEQYF
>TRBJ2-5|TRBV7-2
CASSLARGSLKQETQYF
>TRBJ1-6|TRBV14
CASSLPGGPLHF
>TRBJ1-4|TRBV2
CASSEDGVGEKLFF
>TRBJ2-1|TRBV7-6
CASSLVLSGSGEQFF
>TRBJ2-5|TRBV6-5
CASSGGRDAPRTQYF
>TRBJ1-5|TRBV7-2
CASSRDSSNQPQHF
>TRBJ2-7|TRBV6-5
CASSSGASYEQYF
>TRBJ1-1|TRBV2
CASKRTGLNEAFF
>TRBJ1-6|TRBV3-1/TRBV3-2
CASRGTGDNSPLHF
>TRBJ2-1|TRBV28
CASSPLAGNNEQFF
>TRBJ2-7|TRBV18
CASSPWDRAYDEQYF
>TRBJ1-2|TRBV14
CASSQDKVQADRYGYTF
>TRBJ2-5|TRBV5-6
CASSLKRERAETQYF
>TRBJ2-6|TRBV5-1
CASSPELSGANVLTF
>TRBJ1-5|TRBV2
CASMGQTLNQPQHF
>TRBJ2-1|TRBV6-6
CASGPYNEQFF